This is a list of T cell receptor beta chains from one sample in a study of beta chain features in type 1 diabetes. TCRdb's copy holds only in-frame clones and misses some; the assay was immunoSEQ multiplex PCR. The sample yields 130,000 to 150,000 clones, 8.5% to 12% seen once. Sequenced sample: naive CD4+ T cells from blood. These receptors all come from a young man in good health. The CDR3 runs from the conserved cysteine through the conserved F or W. Each record gives: V gene, D gene, clone size, J gene, CDR3 DNA, CDR3 protein. The D gene is left open where the match is weak. Clone size is not always given. Where it is, it says once, few, many or a class for expanded clones.

TRBV5-1	NA	NA	TRBJ1-2	TGCGCCAGCAGCCGCCACGAAGAGGTCCATGGCTACACCTTC	CASSRHEEVHGYTF
TRBV28	NA	NA	TRBJ1-2	TGTGCCAGCACAGCTAACTATGGCTACACCTTC	CASTANYGYTF
TRBV28	NA	NA	TRBJ2-7	TGTGCCAGCAACCCGAGGAGGGTCCATGCCTACGAGCAGTACTTC	CASNPRRVHAYEQYF
TRBV7-6	NA	NA	TRBJ1-6	TGTGCCAGCAGCCCCGCCATCGGGCAGGGGATGAATTCACCCCTCCACTTT	CASSPAIGQGMNSPLHF
TRBV15	TRBD1	NA	TRBJ2-7	TGTGCCACCAGCAGATTCGTGACAGGGGACTACGAGCAGTACTTC	CATSRFVTGDYEQYF
TRBV9	TRBD1	NA	TRBJ1-6	TGTGCCAGCAGCGCGACAGGGGGAAATTCACCCCTCCACTTT	CASSATGGNSPLHF
TRBV10-1	TRBD1	NA	TRBJ2-1	TGCGCCAGCAGTGAGAGAAGGACAGGGCCGCAGTTCTTC	CASSERRTGPQFF
TRBV11-3	TRBD1	NA	TRBJ2-5	TGTGCCAGCAGCTTAGAAGGGGACAGGGGCTACCAAGAGACCCAGTACTTC	CASSLEGDRGYQETQYF
TRBV10-2	NA	NA	TRBJ2-7	TGCGCCAGCAGAAAAACTAGTTCTCGGACCTACGAGCAGTACTTC	CASRKTSSRTYEQYF
TRBV6-6	TRBD1	NA	TRBJ2-7	TGTGCCAGCAGACCCGACAGGGTCGGCTACGAGCAGTACTTC	CASRPDRVGYEQYF
TRBV7-2	NA	few	TRBJ1-1	TGTGCCAGCAGCACAACGGCAGGGTTAGGGAACACTGAAGCTTTCTTT	CASSTTAGLGNTEAFF
TRBV7-6	TRBD2	NA	TRBJ2-3	TGTGCCAGCAGCCCATGGGGGAGGGGAGACACAGATACGCAGTATTTT	CASSPWGRGDTDTQYF
TRBV30	TRBD1	NA	TRBJ2-7	TGTGCCTGGGAGCCGACAGGGTTAGGCGAGCAGTACTTC	CAWEPTGLGEQYF
TRBV5-6	TRBD1	NA	TRBJ1-5	TGTGCCAGCAGCCAAGGGACAGGGTTTGGGCCCCAGCATTTT	CASSQGTGFGPQHF
TRBV6-1	TRBD2	few	TRBJ2-1	TGTGCCAGCGCAAGAAGCGGGGGGGATCGCAGTGAGCAGTTCTTC	CASARSGGDRSEQFF